This is a list of T cell receptor beta chains from one sample in a study of cytomegalovirus exposure and HLA in healthy donors. The table came from immunoSEQ multiplex PCR; TCRdb's copy has only in-frame clones and leaves some out. The repertoire consists of approximately 150,000 clones, with 65% to 80% occurring once and the leading ten covering 4.7%. The sample taken for sequencing was PBMCs. Receptors originate from a man between 18 and 35 years old in good health and CMV-seropositive. Both conserved end residues are trimmed from each CDR3.

TRBJ1-1 TRBV18 ASSPVGQGNTEAF
TRBJ2-3 TRBV10-2 ASSESENPPTDTQY
TRBJ2-1 TRBV11-2 ASSGSPSGGTQYNEQF
TRBJ1-5 TRBV7-8 ASSSELGGPSFEQPQH
TRBJ1-2 TRBV27 ASSSPRGSGYT
TRBJ2-1 TRBV5-6 ASNEGGYNEQF
TRBJ1-2 TRBV5-1 ASSLEGVRNYGYT
TRBJ2-1 TRBV4-2 ASSQLAGGGNNEQF
TRBJ2-1 TRBV25-1 ASSDGTSGRAHYNEQF
TRBJ2-5 TRBV18 ASSPSLVRGGAGETQY
TRBJ2-1 TRBV4-1 ASSQAGLTEGEQF
TRBJ1-5 TRBV9 ASSVGSLGNQPQH
TRBJ2-1 TRBV7-3 ASSFRGSYNEQF
TRBJ2-4 TRBV30 AWGQPNIQY
TRBJ2-3 TRBV7-9 ASTLGGRADTDTQY
TRBJ2-1 TRBV5-1 ASSLTRTSGRYNEQF